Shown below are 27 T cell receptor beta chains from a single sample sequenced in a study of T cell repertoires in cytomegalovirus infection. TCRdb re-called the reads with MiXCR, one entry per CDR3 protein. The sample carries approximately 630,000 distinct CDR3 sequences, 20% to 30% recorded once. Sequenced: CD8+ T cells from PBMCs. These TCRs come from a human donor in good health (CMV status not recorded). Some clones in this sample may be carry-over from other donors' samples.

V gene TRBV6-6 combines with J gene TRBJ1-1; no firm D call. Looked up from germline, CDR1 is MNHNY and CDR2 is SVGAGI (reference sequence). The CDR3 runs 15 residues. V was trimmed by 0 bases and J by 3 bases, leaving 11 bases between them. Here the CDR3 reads CASSYSTVGYTEAFF. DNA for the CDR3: TGTGCCAGCAGTTACTCGACCGTGGGGTACACTGAAGCTTTCTTT.

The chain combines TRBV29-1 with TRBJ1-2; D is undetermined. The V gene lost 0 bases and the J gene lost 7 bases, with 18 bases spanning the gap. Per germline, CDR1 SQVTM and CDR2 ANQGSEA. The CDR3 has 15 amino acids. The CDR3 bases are TGCAGCGTTGAAGATTTAGGTGTGTCGAGAGGTGGCTACACCTTC. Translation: CSVEDLGVSRGGYTF.

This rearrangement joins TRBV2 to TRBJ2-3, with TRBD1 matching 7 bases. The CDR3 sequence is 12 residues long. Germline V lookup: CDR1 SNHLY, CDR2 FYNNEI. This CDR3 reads CAQQGGTDTQYF. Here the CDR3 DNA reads TGTGCTCAGCAGGGGGGCACAGATACGCAGTATTTT.

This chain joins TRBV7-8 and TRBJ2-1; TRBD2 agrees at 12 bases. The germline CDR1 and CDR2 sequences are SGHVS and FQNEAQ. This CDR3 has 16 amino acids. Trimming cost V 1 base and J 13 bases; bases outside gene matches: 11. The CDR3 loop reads CASSLELAGGNFDQFF. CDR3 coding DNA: TGTGCCAGCAGCTTAGAACTAGCGGGGGGTAATTTTGATCAGTTCTTC.

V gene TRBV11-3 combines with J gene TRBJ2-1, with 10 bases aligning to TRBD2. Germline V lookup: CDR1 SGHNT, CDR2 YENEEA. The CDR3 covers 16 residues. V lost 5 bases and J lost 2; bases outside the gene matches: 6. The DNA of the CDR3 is TGTGCCAGCAGCATTAGCGGGGGGCCAACCTACAATGAGCAGTTCTTC. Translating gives CASSISGGPTYNEQFF.

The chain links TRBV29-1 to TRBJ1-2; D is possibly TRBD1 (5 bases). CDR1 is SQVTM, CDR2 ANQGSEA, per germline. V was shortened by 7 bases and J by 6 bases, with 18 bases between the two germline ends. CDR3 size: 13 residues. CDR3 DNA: TGCAGCGCCCAGGGCAGAGTCTGGGATGGCTACACCTTC. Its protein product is CSAQGRVWDGYTF.

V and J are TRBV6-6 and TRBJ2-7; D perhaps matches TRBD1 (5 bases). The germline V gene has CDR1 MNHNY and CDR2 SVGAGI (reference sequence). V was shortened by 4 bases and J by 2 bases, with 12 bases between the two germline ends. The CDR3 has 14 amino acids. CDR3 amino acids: CASSFDSRTYEQYV. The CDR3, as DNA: TGTGCCAGCAGTTTTGACAGCCGAACCTACGAGCAGTACGTC.

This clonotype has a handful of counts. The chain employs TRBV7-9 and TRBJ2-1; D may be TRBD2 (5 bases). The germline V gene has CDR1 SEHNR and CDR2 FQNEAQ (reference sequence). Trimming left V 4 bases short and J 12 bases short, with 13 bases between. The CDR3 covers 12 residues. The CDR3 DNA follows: TGTGCCAGCAGCTCCCCCTCGGCGGGGCAGTTCTTC. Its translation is CASSSPSAGQFF.

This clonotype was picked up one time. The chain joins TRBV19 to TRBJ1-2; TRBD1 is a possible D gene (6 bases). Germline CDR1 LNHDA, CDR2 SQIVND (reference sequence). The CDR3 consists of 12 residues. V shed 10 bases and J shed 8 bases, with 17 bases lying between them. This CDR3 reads CATTGSPGGYTF. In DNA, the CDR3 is TGTGCCACCACAGGGTCTCCCGGCGGCTACACCTTC.

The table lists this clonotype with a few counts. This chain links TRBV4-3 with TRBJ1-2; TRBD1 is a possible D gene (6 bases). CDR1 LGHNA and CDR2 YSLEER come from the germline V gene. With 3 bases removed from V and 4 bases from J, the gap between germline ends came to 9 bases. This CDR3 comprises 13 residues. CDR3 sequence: CASSHLDSYGYTF. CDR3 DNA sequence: TGCGCCAGCAGCCACCTGGACAGCTATGGCTACACCTTC.

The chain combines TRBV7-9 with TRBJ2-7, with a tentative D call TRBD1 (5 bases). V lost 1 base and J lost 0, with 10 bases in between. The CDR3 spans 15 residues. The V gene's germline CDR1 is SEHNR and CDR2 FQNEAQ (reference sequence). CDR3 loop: CASSLGTPYSYEQYV. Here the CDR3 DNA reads TGTGCCAGCAGCTTAGGGACACCTTACTCCTACGAGCAGTACGTC.

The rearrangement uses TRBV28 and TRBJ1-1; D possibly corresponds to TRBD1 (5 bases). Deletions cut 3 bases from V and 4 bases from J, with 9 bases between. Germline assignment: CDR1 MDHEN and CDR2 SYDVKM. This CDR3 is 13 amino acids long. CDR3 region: CASSLWGFTEAFF. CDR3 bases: TGTGCCAGCAGTTTGTGGGGGTTCACTGAAGCTTTCTTT.

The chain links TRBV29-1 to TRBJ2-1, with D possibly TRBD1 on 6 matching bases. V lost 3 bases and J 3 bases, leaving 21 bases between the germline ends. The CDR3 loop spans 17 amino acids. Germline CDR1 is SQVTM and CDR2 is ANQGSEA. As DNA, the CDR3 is TGCAGCGTTGAGTATCTGCATGAGGCAGGGGTCTACAATGAGCAGTTCTTC. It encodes CSVEYLHEAGVYNEQFF.

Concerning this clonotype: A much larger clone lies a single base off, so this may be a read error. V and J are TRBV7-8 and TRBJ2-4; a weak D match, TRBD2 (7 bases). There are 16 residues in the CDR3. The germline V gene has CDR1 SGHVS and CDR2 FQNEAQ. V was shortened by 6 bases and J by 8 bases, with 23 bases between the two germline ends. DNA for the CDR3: TGTGCCAGCAGTAAAGGACTAGAGGGGGAGGTGGACATTCAGTACTTC. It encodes CASSKGLEGEVDIQYF.

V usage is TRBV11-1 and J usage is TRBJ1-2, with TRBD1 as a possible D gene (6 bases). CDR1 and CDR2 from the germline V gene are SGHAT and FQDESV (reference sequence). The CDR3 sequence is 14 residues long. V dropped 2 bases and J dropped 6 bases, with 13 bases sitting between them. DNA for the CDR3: TGTGCCAGCAGCTTACCGGGACAACTCGATGGCTACACCTTC. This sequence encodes CASSLPGQLDGYTF. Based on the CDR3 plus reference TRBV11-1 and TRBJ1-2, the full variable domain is EAEVAQSPRYKITEKSQAVAFWCDPISGHATLYWYRQILGQGPELLVQFQDESVVDDSQLPKDRFSAERLKGVDSTLKIQPAELGDSAMYLCASSLPGQLDGYTFGSGTRLTVV.

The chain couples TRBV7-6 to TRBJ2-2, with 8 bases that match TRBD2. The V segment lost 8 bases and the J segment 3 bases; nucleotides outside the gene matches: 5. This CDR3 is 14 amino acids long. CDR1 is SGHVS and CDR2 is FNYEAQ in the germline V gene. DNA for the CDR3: TGTGCCAGCCGGGCGGGGGGACACACCGGGGAGCTGTTTTTT. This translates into CASRAGGHTGELFF.

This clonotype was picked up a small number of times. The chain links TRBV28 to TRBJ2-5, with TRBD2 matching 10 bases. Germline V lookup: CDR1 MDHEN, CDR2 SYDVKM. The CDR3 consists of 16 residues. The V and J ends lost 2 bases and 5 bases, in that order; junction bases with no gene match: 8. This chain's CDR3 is CASSLGLAGVRETQYF. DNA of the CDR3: TGTGCCAGCAGTTTAGGGCTAGCGGGGGTCCGGGAGACCCAGTACTTC.

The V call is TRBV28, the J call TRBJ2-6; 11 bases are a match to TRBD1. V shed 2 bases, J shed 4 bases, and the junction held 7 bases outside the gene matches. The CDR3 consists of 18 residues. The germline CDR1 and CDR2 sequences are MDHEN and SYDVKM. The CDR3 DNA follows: TGTGCCAGCAGTTTAGCCGGACAGGGGGCCTTGGGGGCCAACGTCCTGACTTTC. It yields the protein CASSLAGQGALGANVLTF. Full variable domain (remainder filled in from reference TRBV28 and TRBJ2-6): DVKVTQSSRYLVKRTGEKVFLECVQDMDHENMFWYRQDPGLGLRLIYFSYDVKMKEKGDIPEGYSVSREKKERFSLILESASTNQTSMYLCASSLAGQGALGANVLTFGAGSRLTVL.

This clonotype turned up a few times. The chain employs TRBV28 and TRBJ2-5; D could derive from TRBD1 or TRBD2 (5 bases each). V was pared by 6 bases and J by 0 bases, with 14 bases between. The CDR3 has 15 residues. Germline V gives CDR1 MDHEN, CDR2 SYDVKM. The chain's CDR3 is CASRIRDQYQETQYF. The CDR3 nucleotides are TGTGCCAGCAGAATCAGGGACCAGTACCAAGAGACCCAGTACTTC.

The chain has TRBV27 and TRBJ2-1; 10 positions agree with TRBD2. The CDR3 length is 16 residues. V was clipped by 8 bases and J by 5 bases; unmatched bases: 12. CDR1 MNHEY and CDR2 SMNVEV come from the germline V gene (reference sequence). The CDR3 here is CASRPHSGGPNNEQFF. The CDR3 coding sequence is TGTGCCAGCCGTCCCCATAGCGGGGGGCCGAACAATGAGCAGTTCTTC.

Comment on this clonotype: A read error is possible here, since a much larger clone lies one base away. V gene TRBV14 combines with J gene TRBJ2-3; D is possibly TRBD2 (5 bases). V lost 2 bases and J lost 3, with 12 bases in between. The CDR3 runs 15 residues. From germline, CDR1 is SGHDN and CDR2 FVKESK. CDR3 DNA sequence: TGTGCCAGCAGCCAATGGGAGAGGTCGACAGATACGCAGTATTTT. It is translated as CASSQWERSTDTQYF.

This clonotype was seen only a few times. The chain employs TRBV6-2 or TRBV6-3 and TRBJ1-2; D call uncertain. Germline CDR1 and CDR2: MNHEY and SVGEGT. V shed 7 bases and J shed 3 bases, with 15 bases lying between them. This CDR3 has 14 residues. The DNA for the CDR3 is TGTGCCAGCATTGCGGCTTGGAAGGACTATGGCTACACCTTC. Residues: CASIAAWKDYGYTF.

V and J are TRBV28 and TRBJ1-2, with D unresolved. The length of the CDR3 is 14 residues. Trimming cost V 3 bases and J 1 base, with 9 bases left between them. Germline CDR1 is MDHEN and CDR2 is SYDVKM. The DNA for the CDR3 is TGTGCCAGCAGTTTGTCAGGAAATAACTATGGCTACACCTTC. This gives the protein CASSLSGNNYGYTF.

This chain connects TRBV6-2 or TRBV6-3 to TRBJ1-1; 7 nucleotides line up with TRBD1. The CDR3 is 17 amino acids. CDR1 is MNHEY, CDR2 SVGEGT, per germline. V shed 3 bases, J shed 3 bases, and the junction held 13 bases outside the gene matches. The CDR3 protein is CASSYQTGTAIYTEAFF. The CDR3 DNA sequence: TGTGCCAGCAGTTATCAGACCGGGACAGCTATATACACTGAAGCTTTCTTT.

The CDR3, as DNA: TGTGCCAGCAGTTACTCGATGTACCAGGGGAGTTCACCCCTCCACTTT. It codes for CASSYSMYQGSSPLHF. The chain joins TRBV6-2 or TRBV6-3 to TRBJ1-6; D is perhaps TRBD1 (6 bases). Germline loops: CDR1 MNHEY, CDR2 SVGEGT. CDR3 length equals 16 residues. V was shortened by 0 bases and J by 9 bases, with 15 bases between the two germline ends.

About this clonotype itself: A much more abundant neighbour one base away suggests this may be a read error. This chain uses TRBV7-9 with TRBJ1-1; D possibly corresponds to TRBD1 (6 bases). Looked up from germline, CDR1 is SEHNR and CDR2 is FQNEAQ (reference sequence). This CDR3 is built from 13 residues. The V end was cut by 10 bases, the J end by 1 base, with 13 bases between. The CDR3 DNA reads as TGTGCCAACAGACCGGGACAGAACACTGAAGCTTTCTTT. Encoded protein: CANRPGQNTEAFF.

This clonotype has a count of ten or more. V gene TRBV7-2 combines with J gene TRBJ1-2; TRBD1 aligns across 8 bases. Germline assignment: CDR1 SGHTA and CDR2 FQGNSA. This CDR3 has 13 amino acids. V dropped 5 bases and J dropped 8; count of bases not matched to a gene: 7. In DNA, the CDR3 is TGTGCCAGCAGCCTGGGGACAGGAGCAGGCTACACCTTC. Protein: CASSLGTGAGYTF.